This is a list of T cell receptor beta chains from one sample in a study of T cells in Graves' hyperthyroidism and ophthalmopathy. TCRdb used MiXCR to reprocess the multiplex PCR reads, holding one entry per CDR3 protein. The profile shows 650,000 to 750,000 distinct CDR3 sequences, approximately 15% of them singletons. Sequenced sample: blood. The receptors were sampled from a woman aged 18-29 years with Graves' hyperthyroidism. CDR3s leave out the opening cysteine and the closing phenylalanine or tryptophan. Only some rows state a clone size, as once, few, many or a class for expanded clones.

j_call | v_call | clone_size | cdr3_aa
TRBJ2-7 | TRBV20-1 | many | SARNPLSYEQY
TRBJ1-4 | TRBV9 | few | ASSVGVGTNEKLF
TRBJ2-7 | TRBV28 | many | ATYGREAEQY
TRBJ2-1 | TRBV7-9 | . | ASGLGGRDNEQF
TRBJ2-3 | TRBV20-1 | . | SANIFLAGMLDTQY
TRBJ2-5 | TRBV20-1 | . | SATYRVETQY
TRBJ1-2 | TRBV11-2 | . | ASSSHRGRGYGYT
TRBJ1-4 | TRBV6-5 | . | ASSYRTGGGEKLF
TRBJ1-2 | TRBV4-1 | . | ASSQDGGAFGYT
TRBJ2-1 | TRBV28 | many | ASSFPGEGHYNEQF
TRBJ2-5 | TRBV7-6 | many | ASSRTGGPLETQY
TRBJ2-1 | TRBV11-2 | many | ASSRRLAGASYNEQF
TRBJ1-1 | TRBV20-1 | many | SASWQHNTEAF
TRBJ1-1 | TRBV7-8 | . | ASTPYLGTVNTEAF
TRBJ1-1 | TRBV6-1 | . | ASRLRTENTEAF
TRBJ1-1 | TRBV4-3 | few | ASSQAGQHTEAF
TRBJ2-1 | TRBV28 | many | ASTPSQIPRGANEQF
TRBJ2-3 | TRBV12-3/TRBV12-4 | many | ASSQVAVTDTQY
TRBJ2-5 | TRBV20-1 | few | SARLGVEETQY
TRBJ2-6 | TRBV28 | few | ASSFISGANVLT
TRBJ2-7 | TRBV20-1 | . | SARDLRGVSGRAVAYEQY
TRBJ2-6 | TRBV5-1 | few | ASSRTVTGANVLT
TRBJ1-1 | TRBV5-4 | few | ASSLDWGNTEAF
TRBJ2-5 | TRBV15 | . | ATSNLAGETQY
TRBJ1-1 | TRBV9 | many | ASARGGPTEAF
TRBJ1-1 | TRBV30 | many | AWSFSTGNTEAF
TRBJ2-1 | TRBV5-1 | . | ASSLEGGVFNEQF
TRBJ1-1 | TRBV4-1 | . | ASSHISGNTEAF
TRBJ2-2 | TRBV20-1 | few | SASGPGASGRTGELF
TRBJ2-1 | TRBV5-1 | many | ASSTGYNEQF
TRBJ2-2 | TRBV19 | few | ASSNQARVPGELF
TRBJ2-7 | TRBV7-2 | many | ASSLAGGTYEQY
TRBJ2-1 | TRBV7-9 | . | ASSLFQGASRQF
TRBJ2-7 | TRBV4-3 | few | ASSQDWQGGGDEQY
TRBJ2-5 | TRBV7-8 | many | ASSSRQYTTQETQY
TRBJ2-1 | TRBV7-8 | . | ASSVSGTSKNEQF
TRBJ1-1 | TRBV7-9 | few | ASSLAAQVNTEAF
TRBJ2-5 | TRBV3-1 | many | ASSPPFGGAKTQY
TRBJ1-2 | TRBV28 | . | AILRGTYGYT
TRBJ1-2 | TRBV6-1 | . | ASSLDRGQDQDGYT
TRBJ2-1 | TRBV5-1 | . | ASSAGRWDEQF
TRBJ1-3 | TRBV6-5 | . | ASSSRDSYSGNTIY
TRBJ1-6 | TRBV13 | . | ASSRINSPLH
TRBJ2-1 | TRBV20-1 | once | SATRPPPIAGGDNEQF
TRBJ2-1 | TRBV10-2 | few | ASRGAVREQF
TRBJ2-3 | TRBV24-1 | . | ATSDSGIYTGTQY
TRBJ2-3 | TRBV7-9 | many | ASSLGLAGIRTDTQY
TRBJ2-1 | TRBV7-3 | many | ASSLEEAGDEQF
TRBJ2-7 | TRBV30 | . | AWSARLAGGYEQY
TRBJ2-7 | TRBV4-3 | . | ASSQLLKSSYEQY
TRBJ1-5 | TRBV12-3/TRBV12-4 | . | ASSLGGEAQPQH
TRBJ2-7 | TRBV7-8 | many | ASSSYSRTYEQY
TRBJ2-3 | TRBV2 | many | ASSVRLGTDTQY
TRBJ1-1 | TRBV4-1 | few | ASSPTRVTIEAF
TRBJ2-4 | TRBV24-1 | many | ATSGSGTVANIQY
TRBJ1-1 | TRBV7-2 | many | ASSPTGGVNTEAF
TRBJ2-1 | TRBV4-3 | . | ASSQGSTSGRYNEQF